Each of the 17 T cell receptor beta chains below was sequenced from the same sample in a study of T cell clones after liver transplantation. Data came from immunoSEQ multiplex PCR; TCRdb stores just in-frame clones and leaves some out. The table lists tens of thousands of clones, about 85% of them singletons. The starting material was CD4+ T cells from blood, obtained less than 50 months after liver transplant. These receptor sequences come from a human patient who received a liver transplant. Some T cells may have come from the graft donor.

The chain is built from TRBV5-1 and TRBJ1-2; D possibly corresponds to TRBD1 (6 bases). V shed 3 bases and J shed 1 base, with 10 bases lying between them. This CDR3 region has 14 residues. The germline gives CDR1 SGHRS, CDR2 YFSETQ. The chain's CDR3 is CASSWGQSNYGYTF. As DNA, the CDR3 is TGCGCCAGCAGCTGGGGACAAAGTAACTATGGCTACACCTTC.

The J gene is TRBJ1-2, the V gene TRBV5-1, with D possibly matching TRBD1 (6 bases). The CDR3 runs to 14 residues. V dropped 0 bases and J dropped 6 bases, with 12 bases sitting between them. Germline V gives CDR1 SGHRS, CDR2 YFSETQ. The CDR3 loop is CASSLVGGEDGYTF. The CDR3 DNA sequence: TGCGCCAGCAGCTTGGTGGGGGGCGAAGATGGCTACACCTTC. The whole variable domain, filled in from reference TRBV5-1 and TRBJ1-2, reads KAGVTQTPRYLIKTRGQQVTLSCSPISGHRSVSWYQQTPGQGLQFLFEYFSETQRNKGNFPGRFSGRQFSNSRSEMNVSTLELGDSALYLCASSLVGGEDGYTFGSGTRLTVV.

The chain employs TRBV7-3 and TRBJ2-1; D possibly corresponds to TRBD2 (5 bases). The germline V and J ends were trimmed by 5 bases and 8 bases, with 13 bases remaining between them. The CDR3 is 13 amino acids. Germline loops: CDR1 SGHTA, CDR2 FQGTGA. CDR3: CASSNTSSHEQFF. The CDR3 DNA reads as TGTGCCAGCAGCAATACTAGTTCTCATGAGCAGTTCTTC.

V usage is TRBV14 and J usage is TRBJ2-1, with D perhaps assigned TRBD1 or TRBD2 (6 bases each). Germline V gene sequence: CDR1 SGHDN, CDR2 FVKESK. CDR3 length equals 18 residues. V was pared by 4 bases and J by 6 bases, with 25 bases between. The CDR3 DNA reads as TGTGCCAGCAGCCCACCCGACAGGTCCTCCTGGCGGGGCAATGAGCAGTTCTTC. Its translation: CASSPPDRSSWRGNEQFF.

V and J are TRBV4-1 and TRBJ1-4; 12 nucleotides align to TRBD1. Germline assignment: CDR1 MGHRA and CDR2 YSYEKL. Trimming took 0 bases from V and 8 from J; bases not matched to a gene: 13. CDR3 length: 19 amino acids. CDR3 nucleotides: TGCGCCAGCAGCCAAGATAACCGGGACAGGGGGCCCCATCGGGAAAAACTGTTTTTT. Encoded protein: CASSQDNRDRGPHREKLFF.

V is TRBV5-1 and J is TRBJ2-2; TRBD1 might be the D (6 bases). V was cut by 1 base and J by 4 bases, with 11 bases left in between. Germline CDR1 and CDR2: SGHRS and YFSETQ. The CDR3 is 15 amino acids. The CDR3 loop reads CASSLLGATTGELFF. The CDR3, as DNA: TGCGCCAGCAGCTTGCTGGGGGCGACCACCGGGGAGCTGTTTTTT.

J is TRBJ2-2 and V is TRBV6-6, with D maybe TRBD1 (5 bases). V shed 7 bases and J shed 0 bases, with 9 bases lying between them. The germline gives CDR1 MNHNY, CDR2 SVGAGI (reference sequence). The CDR3 loop spans 14 amino acids. The CDR3 DNA sequence: TGTGCCAGCATTAAAGGGGCGAACACCGGGGAGCTGTTTTTT. As protein: CASIKGANTGELFF.

The V and J genes are TRBV5-1 and TRBJ2-3; 8 bases map to TRBD1. With V trimmed by 5 bases and J by 2 bases, 7 bases remained unmatched. Germline CDR1 and CDR2: SGHRS and YFSETQ. The CDR3 consists of 15 residues. The CDR3 DNA reads as TGCGCCAGCAGAGAGACAGGGGCTTCCACAGATACGCAGTATTTT. Encoded protein: CASRETGASTDTQYF. Looking up the rest from reference TRBV5-1 and TRBJ2-3 gives the full variable domain: KAGVTQTPRYLIKTRGQQVTLSCSPISGHRSVSWYQQTPGQGLQFLFEYFSETQRNKGNFPGRFSGRQFSNSRSEMNVSTLELGDSALYLCASRETGASTDTQYFGPGTRLTVL.

The gene calls are TRBV11-2 and TRBJ2-3, with a weak D call TRBD2 (6 bases). Trimming took 5 bases from V and 4 from J, leaving 19 bases between them. This CDR3 spans 16 amino acids. Germline CDR1 and CDR2: SGHAT and FQNNGV. The CDR3 loop is CASSQSAGGLADTQYF. The CDR3 DNA is TGTGCCAGCAGCCAGTCAGCTGGGGGGTTGGCAGATACGCAGTATTTT.

This clone has a single count. This chain connects TRBV6-4 to TRBJ1-2; D not resolved. CDR3 size: 14 residues. The germline gives CDR1 MRHNA, CDR2 SNTAGT. Trimming shortened V by 0 bases and J by 5 bases, and 10 bases separated the two germline ends. As DNA, the CDR3 is TGTGCCAGCAGTGACTCGTGGGGTAGATATGGCTACACCTTC. This translates into CASSDSWGRYGYTF.

The V and J genes are TRBV4-1 and TRBJ2-1, with TRBD1 identical over 8 bases. The germline V gene encodes CDR1 MGHRA and CDR2 YSYEKL. The CDR3 length is 13 residues. J was trimmed by 9 bases and V by 3 bases; bases with no gene match: 4. The DNA for the CDR3 is TGCGCCAGCAGCCAGGCTGACAGGGGTGAGCAGTTCTTC. Amino acid sequence: CASSQADRGEQFF.

This clone was picked up one time. The V gene is TRBV5-1, the J gene TRBJ2-3; 9 bases are a match to TRBD1. The CDR3 runs 15 residues. Germline trimming cut 4 bases from V and 0 bases from J; bases unmatched to any gene: 3. The germline V gene has CDR1 SGHRS and CDR2 YFSETQ. CDR3 amino acids: CASSPGQGSTDTQYF. The CDR3 region has the DNA TGCGCCAGCAGCCCGGGACAGGGTAGCACAGATACGCAGTATTTT.

V is TRBV29-1 and J is TRBJ2-1; no clear D. Between the trimmed V and J ends, which lost 2 bases and 8 bases, there was a span of 7 bases. In germline, CDR1 is SQVTM, CDR2 ANQGSEA. CDR3 size: 11 residues. The CDR3 DNA reads as TGCAGCGTTGAAATTCCTGATGAGCAGTTCTTC. Amino acid sequence: CSVEIPDEQFF.

This clone came up a few times. The chain is built from TRBV19 and TRBJ2-7, with unresolved D. The CDR3 contains 13 residues. In germline, CDR1 is LNHDA, CDR2 SQIVND (reference sequence). V was clipped by 3 bases and J by 3 bases, with 9 bases between them. The CDR3 nucleotides are TGTGCCAGTAGTATGTCCGGAAACTACGAGCAGTACTTC. Translation: CASSMSGNYEQYF.

This clone was recorded only once. This chain joins TRBV28 and TRBJ1-1, with unresolved D. The germline CDR1 and CDR2 sequences are MDHEN and SYDVKM. This CDR3 has 14 amino acids. V lost 7 bases, J lost 0 bases, and 12 bases lay in between. The chain's CDR3 is CASTPLNVNTEAFF. The CDR3 DNA reads as TGTGCCAGCACTCCGCTCAATGTGAACACTGAAGCTTTCTTT.

This clone was detected once. V is TRBV7-2 and J is TRBJ2-7; tentatively, D is TRBD2 (6 bases). This CDR3 is 16 amino acids long. The V gene lost 5 bases and the J gene lost 0 bases, with 17 bases spanning the gap. Germline lookup yields CDR1 SGHTA and CDR2 FQGNSA. The CDR3 DNA reads TGTGCCAGCAGCGCTCAGCCTCTGGGAGGCTCCTACGAGCAGTACTTC. This sequence encodes CASSAQPLGGSYEQYF.

The chain links TRBV4-2 to TRBJ2-5; no definite D call. This CDR3 is built from 16 residues. CDR1 and CDR2 (germline): LGHNA, YNFKEQ. Trimming stripped 0 bases from V and 1 base from J, with 12 bases between. The CDR3 loop reads CASSQDLQSFQETQYF. The CDR3 DNA sequence: TGTGCCAGCAGCCAAGATTTACAGAGCTTCCAAGAGACCCAGTACTTC.